A single sample gave rise to the 13 T cell receptor beta chains below, sequenced in a study of blood T cell repertoires in COVID-19. Profiled with immunoSEQ multiplex PCR; TCRdb holds only in-frame clones, not every one. Altogether 55,000 to 80,000 clones are present, around 80% being singletons, with the ten largest covering 14%. Sequencing was performed on peripheral blood. The receptors shown here come from a man aged 60 to 69 with COVID-19, enrolled during active disease.

The chain employs TRBV6-5 and TRBJ2-3; no reliable D call. Trimming removed 8 bases from V and 1 base from J, with 4 bases in between. Germline CDR1 MNHEY, CDR2 SVGAGI. The CDR3 has 11 residues. The CDR3 region is CASFGTDTQYF. CDR3 sequence (DNA): TGTGCCAGCTTCGGCACAGATACGCAGTATTTT.

This sequence joins TRBV18 and TRBJ2-7, with D uncertain. V shed 4 bases and J shed 2 bases, with 12 bases lying between them. The length of the CDR3 is 14 residues. CDR1 KGHSH and CDR2 LQKENI come from the germline V gene. Here the CDR3 DNA reads TGTGCCAGCTCACGGGCAGCTTTGACCTACGAGCAGTACTTC. It codes for CASSRAALTYEQYF.

On this clone itself: Other DNA sequences within the sample encode an identical CDR3. The V and J genes are TRBV11-3 and TRBJ2-5, with D maybe TRBD2 (5 bases). The germline CDR1 and CDR2 sequences are SGHNT and YENEEA. The CDR3 spans 13 residues. The ends were cut back, 4 bases at V and 3 bases at J, with 9 bases in the middle. CDR3 region: CASSSPGEETQYF. CDR3 in DNA: TGTGCCAGCAGCTCTCCCGGGGAAGAGACCCAGTACTTC.

The chain recombines TRBV24-1 with TRBJ2-2; 7 bases match TRBD1. The CDR3 spans 17 residues. Germline trimming cut 2 bases from V and 4 bases from J; bases unmatched to any gene: 9. Germline V CDR1 and CDR2: KGHDR, SFDVKD. CDR3 residues: CATSDSDRAGTTGELFF. Written as DNA, the CDR3 is TGTGCCACCAGTGATTCTGACAGGGCTGGTACCACCGGGGAGCTGTTTTTT.

The V call is TRBV2, the J call TRBJ1-5; 8 nucleotides line up with TRBD1. V gave up 7 bases and J gave up 2 bases; unmatched junction bases: 7. CDR1 and CDR2 (germline): SNHLY, FYNNEI. The CDR3 extends over 15 amino acids. The CDR3 region has the DNA TGTGCCAGCACCGTCTCGACAGGGGGCAATCAGCCCCAGCATTTT. This encodes CASTVSTGGNQPQHF.

This chain joins TRBV5-1 and TRBJ1-1; 7 positions match TRBD1. CDR3 length equals 12 residues. Trimming removed 2 bases from V and 7 bases from J; junction bases left unmatched: 2. The germline CDR1 and CDR2 sequences are SGHRS and YFSETQ. This chain's CDR3 is CASSLGGFEAFF. Written as DNA, the CDR3 is TGCGCCAGCAGCTTAGGGGGCTTTGAAGCTTTCTTT.

As to this clone: Other DNA sequences in the same sample also yield this CDR3. This rearrangement joins TRBV4-1 to TRBJ1-2; tentatively, D is TRBD1 (5 bases). The CDR3 spans 14 residues. CDR1 and CDR2 (germline): MGHRA, YSYEKL. V was clipped by 3 bases and J by 1 base, with 9 bases between them. CDR3 in amino acids: CASSQETVNYGYTF. The DNA for the CDR3 is TGCGCCAGCAGCCAGGAGACAGTTAACTATGGCTACACCTTC.

The V call is TRBV27, the J call TRBJ2-7; possible D gene TRBD1, 6 bases. The CDR3 loop spans 16 amino acids. V was trimmed by 0 bases and J by 2 bases, leaving 14 bases between them. Per germline, CDR1 MNHEY and CDR2 SMNVEV (reference sequence). CDR3 loop: CASSLSRGRRAYEQYF. For the CDR3, the DNA is TGTGCCAGCAGTTTATCCAGGGGACGTAGGGCCTACGAGCAGTACTTC.

In this sample, this clone turned up once. V is TRBV5-4 and J is TRBJ2-7, with 9 bases identical to TRBD1. Germline V gene lookup returns CDR1 SGHNT and CDR2 YYREEE (reference sequence). The CDR3 loop spans 15 amino acids. V shed 4 bases, J shed 3 bases, and the junction held 8 bases outside the gene matches. The CDR3 sequence is CASSKPGQGGYEQYF. CDR3 DNA: TGTGCCAGCAGCAAGCCGGGACAGGGAGGCTACGAGCAGTACTTC.

V usage is TRBV5-1 and J usage is TRBJ2-6; D is perhaps TRBD1 (5 bases). CDR1 and CDR2 from the germline V gene are SGHRS and YFSETQ. Trimming took off 7 bases at V and 0 bases at J, with 14 bases between the two ends. This CDR3 is built from 16 residues. CDR3 coding DNA: TGCGCCAGCTATGGACACCCTTTCTCTGGGGCCAACGTCCTGACTTTC. This sequence encodes CASYGHPFSGANVLTF.

DNA for the CDR3: TGTGCCAGCTCACCACCGAGGGGTAGCGGAAATCTCAATGAGCAGTTCTTC. It specifies CASSPPRGSGNLNEQFF. This chain uses TRBV18 with TRBJ2-1; D is possibly TRBD2 (6 bases). CDR1 is KGHSH, CDR2 LQKENI, per germline. Deletions cut 0 bases from V and 6 bases from J, with 18 bases between. This CDR3 spans 17 amino acids.

In its sample, this clone was seen a few times. The gene calls are TRBV19 and TRBJ2-1, with 15 nucleotides matching TRBD2. This CDR3 spans 17 amino acids. The germline V gene encodes CDR1 LNHDA and CDR2 SQIVND (reference sequence). Trimming took 6 bases from V and 10 from J; bases not matched to a gene: 13. The CDR3 DNA reads as TGTGCCAGTAGGGGGTGGACTAGCGGGAGGGCCAGGTTAGAGCAGTTCTTC. It codes for CASRGWTSGRARLEQFF.

This clone was counted once. The chain is built from TRBV5-1 and TRBJ1-1, with TRBD1 matching over 8 bases. Per germline, CDR1 SGHRS and CDR2 YFSETQ. This CDR3 has 14 amino acids. The V and J ends lost 4 bases and 1 base, in that order; junction bases with no gene match: 3. The CDR3 nucleotides read TGCGCCAGCAGCATACAGGGGGGGAACACTGAAGCTTTCTTT. This codes for CASSIQGGNTEAFF.